This is a list of T cell receptor beta chains from one sample in a study of CXCR3-negative and CXCR3-positive naive CD8 T cells. No DNA is given; TCRdb re-called the 5' RACE reads and lists each CDR3 protein once. The sample totals some 140,000 distinct CDR3 sequences; its top ten clones hold nearly 0.5%. Sequences were obtained from naive CXCR3+ CD8+ T cells from blood. The receptor set was obtained from a human donor in good health. Some clones in this sample may be carry-over from other donors' samples. Both conserved end residues are part of each CDR3.

>14|TRBV5-4|TRBJ2-3
CASSQPGGTDTQYF
>12|TRBV6-5|TRBJ1-2
CASSGDNYGYTF
>14|TRBV25-1|TRBJ1-2
CASSEYEGNYGYTF
>17|TRBV7-9|TRBJ2-1
CASSFRIATISYNEQFF
>16|TRBV5-5|TRBJ2-7
CASSLYGTPFFDEQYF
>18|TRBV5-6|TRBJ2-2
CASRITNNREGNTGELFF
>16|TRBV4-2|TRBJ2-1
CASSQGWETLYNEQFF
>14|TRBV7-3|TRBJ2-1
CASSLGGDYNEQFF
>13|TRBV13|TRBJ2-1
CASIRDSDNEQFF
>15|TRBV12-3/TRBV12-4|TRBJ1-2
CASNSDTGLNYGYTF
>14|TRBV12-3/TRBV12-4|TRBJ2-3
CASSFGGAADTQYF
>14|TRBV7-9|TRBJ2-2
CASSRKFGTGELFF
>14|TRBV28|TRBJ1-1
CASSHSAGATEAFF
>19|TRBV23-1|TRBJ2-1
CASSQSLDSRLAGYNEQFF
>12|TRBV20-1|TRBJ2-7
CSASDSSYEQYF
>13|TRBV19|TRBJ1-1
CASSISANTEAFF
>12|TRBV19|TRBJ2-1
CASSTGTGEQFF
>14|TRBV28|TRBJ2-7
CASSILTGGYEQYF
>13|TRBV20-1|TRBJ1-1
CSASDGGYTEAFF
>14|TRBV28|TRBJ2-7
CASSFLGPAYEQYF
>15|TRBV12-3/TRBV12-4|TRBJ2-2
CASSFPSGPPGELFF
>16|TRBV6-6|TRBJ2-7
CASSGVRTSGPYEQYF
>15|TRBV5-1|TRBJ2-1
CASSFVDRGYDEQFF
>15|TRBV7-6|TRBJ2-7
CASSLAWGSDYEQYF
>13|TRBV7-9|TRBJ1-1
CASSLVLQPEAFF
>20|TRBV7-8|TRBJ1-2
CASSLLTRGQARYGEYGYTF
>16|TRBV5-5|TRBJ2-7
CASSLVRTGAMDEQYF
>16|TRBV5-1|TRBJ2-1
CASSLERTGSYNEQFF
>13|TRBV30|TRBJ2-3
CAWTGDSTDTQYF
>13|TRBV29-1|TRBJ1-2
CSVGAGPNYGYTF
>16|TRBV7-6|TRBJ2-7
CASSSRQGAQIYEQYF
>18|TRBV13|TRBJ2-1
CASSPSPTSGRAINEQFF
>13|TRBV29-1|TRBJ1-1
CSVDGGMNTEAFF
>13|TRBV14|TRBJ2-3
CASSPLAQDTQYF
>14|TRBV4-1|TRBJ1-1
CASSLGEGNTEAFF
>14|TRBV27|TRBJ2-7
CASSPRGGANEQYF
>16|TRBV11-2|TRBJ1-2
CASSRSGTGTHYGYTF
>15|TRBV7-7|TRBJ2-3
CASSLTLAATDTQYF
>12|TRBV13|TRBJ1-2
CASSLRGPGYTF
>18|TRBV20-1|TRBJ1-5
CSATYAGTPFYGNQPQHF
>13|TRBV11-2|TRBJ1-3
CASRPTGGNTIYF
>14|TRBV6-2/TRBV6-3|TRBJ2-3
CASTPGGATDTQYF
>15|TRBV7-9|TRBJ2-5
CASSLQQGGLKTQYF
>20|TRBV20-1|TRBJ2-1
CSIRDPPIGLAVISYNEQFF
>14|TRBV3-1|TRBJ2-7
CASSQGTFSYEQYF
>16|TRBV5-1|TRBJ1-2
CASSPRPLISNYGYTF
>13|TRBV7-6|TRBJ1-1
CASSFRLNTEAFF
>13|TRBV18|TRBJ2-3
CASSPMGQDTQYF
>16|TRBV4-2|TRBJ2-2
CASSQDGSSNTGELFF